The 12 T cell receptor beta chains below come from one sample, sequenced in a study of T cell repertoires in cytomegalovirus infection. TCRdb reprocessed the reads via MiXCR and lists one record per CDR3 protein. This sample has some 920,000 distinct CDR3 sequences, with about a third found just once. Their antigen targets remain unknown. This specimen consisted of cultured CD8+ T cells from PBMCs, obtained from culture after CMV antigen stimulation. Every receptor here comes from a human donor in good health (CMV status not recorded). Some clones in this sample may be carry-over from other donors' samples.

This chain joins TRBV19 and TRBJ2-1, with 7 bases aligning to TRBD1. The V and J ends lost 1 base and 6 bases, in that order; junction bases with no gene match: 3. This CDR3 is built from 14 residues. In germline, CDR1 is LNHDA, CDR2 SQIVND (reference sequence). DNA of the CDR3: TGTGCCAGTAGTATAGCCTACAGGGGCAATGAGCAGTTCTTC. Its protein product is CASSIAYRGNEQFF.

The chain recombines TRBV18 with TRBJ2-7; weak D call: TRBD2 (6 bases). The ends were cut back, 2 bases at V and 2 bases at J, with 13 bases in the middle. In germline, CDR1 is KGHSH, CDR2 LQKENI. The CDR3 runs to 15 residues. CDR3 bases: TGTGCCAGCTCACCAAAAAGGGCGGGAACCTACGAGCAGTACTTC. Its protein is CASSPKRAGTYEQYF. Full variable domain (outside the CDR3, taken from reference TRBV18 and TRBJ2-7): NAGVMQNPRHLVRRRGQEARLRCSPMKGHSHVYWYRQLPEEGLKFMVYLQKENIIDESGMPKERFSAEFPKEGPSILRIQQVVRGDSAAYFCASSPKRAGTYEQYFGPGTRLTVT.

The chain uses TRBV20-1 and TRBJ2-1, with TRBD2 matching over 8 bases. The CDR3 is 16 amino acids. The V gene end was trimmed by 5 bases and the J gene end by 0 bases; junction bases not matched to a gene: 9. Per germline, CDR1 DFQATT and CDR2 SNEGSKA (reference sequence). This CDR3 is CSADFLAGNSYNEQFF. DNA of the CDR3: TGCAGTGCTGACTTTCTAGCGGGTAACTCCTACAATGAGCAGTTCTTC.

This clonotype was observed a few times. The rearrangement uses TRBV28 and TRBJ2-7; tentatively, D is TRBD1 (6 bases). The CDR3 contains 14 residues. Germline loops: CDR1 MDHEN, CDR2 SYDVKM. With 3 bases removed from V and 4 bases from J, the gap between germline ends came to 13 bases. The CDR3 protein is CASSFGERGYEQYV. CDR3 nucleotides: TGTGCCAGCAGTTTCGGGGAAAGGGGGTACGAGCAGTACGTC.

As to this clonotype: A read error may account for a junction end that differs from germline. J is TRBJ2-7 and V is TRBV4-1; TRBD1 aligns across 7 bases. Germline V lookup: CDR1 MGHRA, CDR2 YSYEKL. The CDR3 spans 13 residues. The CDR3 spells CASSQVQGTRRDF. CDR3 in DNA: TGCGCCAGCAGCCAAGTACAGGGGACCCGCAGGGACTTC.

The chain employs TRBV7-2 and TRBJ2-7; the match to TRBD2 covers 12 bases. After removal of 5 bases from V and 3 bases from J, the junction contained 5 bases not matched to a gene. Germline assignment: CDR1 SGHTA and CDR2 FQGNSA. This CDR3 comprises 15 residues. In DNA form, the CDR3 reads TGTGCCAGCAGCGATAGACTAGCGGGGGACTACGAGCAGTACTTC. Encoded protein: CASSDRLAGDYEQYF.

This clonotype was found many times. Just one base apart from a much larger clone, this may be a read error. This rearrangement joins TRBV7-2 to TRBJ1-3; 7 bases match TRBD1. Germline CDR1 SGHTA, CDR2 FQGNSA. V was pared by 3 bases and J by 2 bases, with 1 base of the junction left unmatched. The CDR3 sequence is 14 residues long. The CDR3: CASSFQGAGNTIYF. As DNA, the CDR3 is TGTGCCAGCAGCTTCCAGGGGGCTGGAAACACCATATATTTT.

The genes are TRBV9 and TRBJ2-3; 11 nucleotides match TRBD2. V was pared by 0 bases and J by 2 bases, with 5 bases of the junction left unmatched. The CDR3 totals 17 residues. Germline CDR1 is SGDLS and CDR2 is YYNGEE. In nucleotides, the CDR3 is TGTGCCAGCAGCGTAGGACTAGCGGGGACCTTCACAGATACGCAGTATTTT. It is translated as CASSVGLAGTFTDTQYF.

The chain links TRBV9 to TRBJ2-3; TRBD2 matches at 10 bases. The V gene end was trimmed by 4 bases and the J gene end by 2 bases; junction bases not matched to a gene: 10. This CDR3 spans 17 amino acids. CDR1 SGDLS and CDR2 YYNGEE come from the germline V gene. CDR3 DNA sequence: TGTGCCAGCAGCTCTCGGGGGCTAGCGGGGGTCACAGATACGCAGTATTTT. Translation: CASSSRGLAGVTDTQYF.

This clonotype has a count of ten or more. The chain employs TRBV7-9 and TRBJ1-2, with D possibly matching TRBD1 (5 bases). Germline V CDR1 and CDR2: SEHNR, FQNEAQ (reference sequence). The ends were cut back, 3 bases at V and 0 bases at J, with 8 bases in the middle. The CDR3 is made up of 14 amino acids. This chain's CDR3 is CASSLGVANYGYTF. CDR3 DNA: TGTGCCAGCAGCTTGGGGGTAGCTAACTATGGCTACACCTTC.

This chain connects TRBV5-4 to TRBJ2-6, with 11 positions matching TRBD1. The germline gives CDR1 SGHNT, CDR2 YYREEE (reference sequence). The CDR3 totals 18 residues. V trimming: 6 bases; J trimming: 2 bases; junction bases outside the gene matches: 10. Here the CDR3 DNA reads TGTGCCAGCACCCCCGGGACAGGGGGGGAGCCTGGGGCCAACGTCCTGACTTTC. Its protein is CASTPGTGGEPGANVLTF.

About this clonotype itself: One junction end does not reproduce the germline sequence, and a read error may be involved. The V gene is TRBV11-2, the J gene TRBJ2-1; TRBD1 agrees at 7 bases. Germline loops: CDR1 SGHAT, CDR2 FQNNGV. This CDR3 comprises 16 residues. The CDR3 region is CTSSWFWDSEYNEQFF. For the CDR3, the DNA is TGTACCAGCAGCTGGTTCTGGGACAGTGAGTACAATGAGCAGTTCTTC.